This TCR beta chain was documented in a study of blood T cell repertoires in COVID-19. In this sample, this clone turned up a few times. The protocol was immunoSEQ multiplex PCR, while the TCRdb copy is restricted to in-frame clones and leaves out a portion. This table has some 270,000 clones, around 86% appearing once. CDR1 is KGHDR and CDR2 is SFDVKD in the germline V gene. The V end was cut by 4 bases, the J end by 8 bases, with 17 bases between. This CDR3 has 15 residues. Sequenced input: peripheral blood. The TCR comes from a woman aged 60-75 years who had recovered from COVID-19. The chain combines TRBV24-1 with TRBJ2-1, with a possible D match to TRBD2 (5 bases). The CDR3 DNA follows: TGTGCCACCAGTGAGACACGACTGGGAGCTGATGAGCAGTTCTTC. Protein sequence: CATSETRLGADEQFF.